The T cell receptor beta chain described here comes from a study of blood T cells in healthy people across ages. The CDR3 spans 15 residues. CDR1 and CDR2 from the germline V gene are SGHAT and FQNNGV. The V gene end was trimmed by 6 bases and the J gene end by 8 bases; junction bases not matched to a gene: 13. Primed by a sample-barcoded 5' primer and a J-beta primer mix, a second PCR proceeded for 7 to 11 cycles. TCRdb used MiXCR to reprocess the 5' RACE reads, holding one entry per CDR3 protein. The sample records hundreds of thousands of distinct CDR3 sequences, around a quarter being singletons. The data also belong to a second study, concerning T cells of mothers and their children. From that second work: Donation was provided by three healthy Caucasian mothers along with their six children.

The sequence was collected from a boy between 10 and 17 years old in good health. J is TRBJ2-4 and V is TRBV11-2; 7 nucleotides line up with TRBD1. Source material: blood. The CDR3 DNA reads as TGTGCCAGCAGAAGTTACAGGGGATGGGGGCACATTCAGTACTTC. Translated, it gives CASRSYRGWGHIQYF. The full variable domain, its missing parts supplied by reference TRBV11-2 and TRBJ2-4, is EAGVAQSPRYKIIEKRQSVAFWCNPISGHATLYWYQQILGQGPKLLIQFQNNGVVDDSQLPKDRFSAERLKGVDSTLKIQPAKLEDSAVYLCASRSYRGWGHIQYFGAGTRLSVL.